This TCR beta chain derives from a study of T cell responses to AZD1222 COVID-19 vaccine (dated by TCRdb to about 2021). Background on the whole study: Because spike-specific TCR depth and breadth did not differ between the two schedules, AZD1222 recipients who got a second dose at roughly 4 weeks were pooled with those who got a second dose at roughly 12 weeks. TCR sequencing covered over 230 trial participants: 207 given two doses of AZD1222 and 26 given two doses of MenACWY control vaccine. Trial participants were enrolled by age into 18-55, 56-69 and 70-plus year subgroups, with 148, 28 and 57 TCR-sequenced participants respectively. Results the study describes overall, beyond this receptor: After two AZD1222 doses, both the breadth and the depth of spike-specific TCRs were significantly higher than at day 0 and than in MenACWY recipients. Because no samples from the day 14 peak response were available, repertoires could be characterized only after the peak T cell response. The whole spike protein was spanned by vaccine-associated CD4 TCRs, and dominant responses were seen in regions 160-218 and 743-854. Nearly half of unique spike-specific TCRs reportedly recognized epitopes outside regions mutated in the B.1.351 and B.1.1.7 variants. In the small 56-69-year group, the increase in depth fell short of significance, most likely because of low power. Conclusions about previously exposed vaccinees are limited because only six or seven AZD1222 recipients were SARS-CoV-2 seropositive at baseline. Most participants were white British and females outnumbered males, and the authors suggested that clonal diversity may have been underestimated.

Trimming accounts for 3 bases at V and 8 bases at J, while the number of junction bases matched to no gene is 4. The CDR3 spans 14 residues, from the cysteine through the phenylalanine. CDR3 DNA is the only sequence kept; it has 42 bases, read in frame from the first base. From a lookup of the germline V gene (reference sequence), CDR1 and CDR2 are LGHDT and YNNKEL. The time point tag for this specimen amounts to: baseline before first vaccination. The vaccinee samples were drawn from two UK trials, COV001 and COV002, one of which was a single-blind randomized controlled phase 2/3 trial testing AZD1222 (ChAdOx1 nCoV-19) in healthy adults. For TCRbeta chain sequencing, PBMC samples were collected from trial participants at day 0 and at day 28 after the second dose. The CDR3 regions of human TCRbeta chains were analyzed by immunosequencing. In the original analysis: TCRs in the repertoires were compared against a reference library of SARS-CoV-2-specific TCRs that had been generated with the MIRA antigen-specificity platform. Breadth meant the fraction of unique TCRs that were SARS-CoV-2-associated, whereas depth meant the fraction of total T cells that were SARS-CoV-2-associated. Using the MIRA data, every spike-specific TCR was mapped to the spike region that the TCR reacted to and assigned to either a CD4 or a CD8 class. Log10-transformed breadth and depth values were compared by one-way ANOVA with Sidak's multiple comparisons tests. TCRdb retrieved this table from immuneACCESS and kept in-frame rearrangements only. Not all clones are present; in checked studies, unresolved V genes account for under half, and no reason is known for the remainder. Clone size and the V and J calls come from that table; the DNA yielded D and trimming. Across this sample there are 95,000 to 100,000 clones, with about 88% seen only once. More than 15% of the sample is taken by the ten largest.

A note on this clone: The target of this receptor is not known. The input lacks base qualities; no much larger clone sits a single base away.

Specimen: peripheral blood, collected on day 0 of AZD1222 vaccination. This sequence was found in an adult in good health. The chain uses TRBV3-1 (or the pseudogene TRBV3-2) and TRBJ1-6; 7 of the junction bases match TRBD1. The DNA sequence follows: TGTGCCAGCAGCCAGGGGGACAGCCATTCACCCCTCCACTTT. This sequence encodes CASSQGDSHSPLHF.